The 8 T cell receptor beta chains below were found in one sample sequenced in a study of cytomegalovirus exposure and HLA in healthy donors. Profiled with immunoSEQ multiplex PCR; TCRdb holds only in-frame clones, not every one. The sample lists approximately 140,000 clones, about 86% occurring once. Sample: PBMCs. The source is a man younger than 30 in good health and CMV-seronegative.

This chain links TRBV7-9 with TRBJ2-7, with 9 bases identical to TRBD1. The trim removed 11 bases at V and 7 bases at J, leaving 15 bases unmatched. The CDR3 consists of 14 residues. The germline CDR1 and CDR2 sequences are SEHNR and FQNEAQ (reference sequence). The CDR3 reads CALEAGTGSWEQYF. CDR3 DNA: TGTGCCCTCGAAGCAGGGACAGGGAGTTGGGAGCAGTACTTC.

The chain couples TRBV5-1 to TRBJ1-4, with 7 bases fitting TRBD1. This CDR3 comprises 14 residues. Losses at the gene ends were 4 bases for V and 5 bases for J; bases not matched to a gene: 5. Germline assignment: CDR1 SGHRS and CDR2 YFSETQ. The CDR3 is CASSPQGKNEKLFF. In DNA form, the CDR3 reads TGCGCCAGCAGCCCACAGGGGAAGAATGAAAAACTGTTTTTT. The whole variable domain, remainder taken from reference TRBV5-1 and TRBJ1-4, is KAGVTQTPRYLIKTRGQQVTLSCSPISGHRSVSWYQQTPGQGLQFLFEYFSETQRNKGNFPGRFSGRQFSNSRSEMNVSTLELGDSALYLCASSPQGKNEKLFFGSGTQLSVL.

V gene TRBV5-6 combines with J gene TRBJ1-5, with 10 bases fitting TRBD1. CDR3 length: 15 amino acids. V trimming: 4 bases; J trimming: 7 bases; junction bases outside the gene matches: 8. CDR1 SGHDT and CDR2 YYEEEE come from the germline V gene. CDR3 sequence: CASSRTGGSEQPQHF. The CDR3 DNA sequence: TGTGCCAGCAGCCGGACAGGGGGTTCGGAGCAGCCCCAGCATTTT.

The V and J genes are TRBV4-1 and TRBJ1-1; D is unresolved. The germline gives CDR1 MGHRA, CDR2 YSYEKL. This CDR3 has 16 residues. Deletions cut 4 bases from V and 3 bases from J, with 18 bases between. This chain's CDR3 is CASSLLIGAGHTEAFF. The CDR3, as DNA: TGCGCCAGCAGCCTCCTAATCGGCGCAGGCCACACTGAAGCTTTCTTT.

This chain connects TRBV5-1 to TRBJ1-2; D ambiguous. This CDR3 has 12 residues. The germline V and J ends were trimmed by 3 bases and 4 bases, with 7 bases remaining between them. The germline V gene encodes CDR1 SGHRS and CDR2 YFSETQ. DNA for the CDR3: TGCGCCAGCAGCTCCGAGGGCTATGGCTACACCTTC. Amino acids: CASSSEGYGYTF.

V gene TRBV15 combines with J gene TRBJ2-1; 8 bases match TRBD2. V shed 0 bases and J 8 bases; nucleotides not matched to a gene: 9. The germline V gene has CDR1 LNHNV and CDR2 YYDKDF (reference sequence). The CDR3 consists of 16 residues. CDR3 loop: CATSRETGGLAHEQFF. The CDR3 DNA sequence: TGTGCCACCAGCAGAGAGACGGGGGGGCTTGCCCATGAGCAGTTCTTC.

This chain connects TRBV2 to TRBJ1-6, with D maybe TRBD1 (5 bases). The CDR3 extends over 15 amino acids. Trimming removed 4 bases at V and 0 bases at J, with 7 bases between. Germline V lookup: CDR1 SNHLY, CDR2 FYNNEI. Here the CDR3 reads CASSGQSSYNSPLHF. CDR3 bases: TGTGCCAGCAGTGGACAGAGCTCCTATAATTCACCCCTCCACTTT.

The chain couples TRBV18 to TRBJ2-7, with 10 positions matching TRBD2. This CDR3 has 16 amino acids. Germline lookup yields CDR1 KGHSH and CDR2 LQKENI. J was trimmed by 3 bases and V by 0 bases; bases with no gene match: 5. In DNA, the CDR3 is TGTGCCAGCTCACCACCGGCGGCTAGCGGGGGCTACGAGCAGTACTTC. Amino acid sequence: CASSPPAASGGYEQYF.